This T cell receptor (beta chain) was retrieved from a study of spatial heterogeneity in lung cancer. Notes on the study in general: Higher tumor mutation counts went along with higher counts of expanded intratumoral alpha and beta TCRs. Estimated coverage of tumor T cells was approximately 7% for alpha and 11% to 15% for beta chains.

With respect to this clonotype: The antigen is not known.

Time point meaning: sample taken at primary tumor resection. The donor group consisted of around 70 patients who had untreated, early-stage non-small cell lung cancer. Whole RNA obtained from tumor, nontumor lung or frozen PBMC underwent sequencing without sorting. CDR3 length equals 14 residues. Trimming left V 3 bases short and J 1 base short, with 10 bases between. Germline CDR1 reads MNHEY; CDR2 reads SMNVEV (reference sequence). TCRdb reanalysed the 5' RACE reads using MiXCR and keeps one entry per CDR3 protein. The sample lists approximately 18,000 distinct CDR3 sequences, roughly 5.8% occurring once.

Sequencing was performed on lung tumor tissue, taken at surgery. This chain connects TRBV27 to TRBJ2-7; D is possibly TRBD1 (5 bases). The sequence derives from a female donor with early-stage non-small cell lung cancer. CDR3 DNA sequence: TGTGCCAGCAGTTTTTTGGACAAGTCCTACGAGCAGTACTTC. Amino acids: CASSFLDKSYEQYF.